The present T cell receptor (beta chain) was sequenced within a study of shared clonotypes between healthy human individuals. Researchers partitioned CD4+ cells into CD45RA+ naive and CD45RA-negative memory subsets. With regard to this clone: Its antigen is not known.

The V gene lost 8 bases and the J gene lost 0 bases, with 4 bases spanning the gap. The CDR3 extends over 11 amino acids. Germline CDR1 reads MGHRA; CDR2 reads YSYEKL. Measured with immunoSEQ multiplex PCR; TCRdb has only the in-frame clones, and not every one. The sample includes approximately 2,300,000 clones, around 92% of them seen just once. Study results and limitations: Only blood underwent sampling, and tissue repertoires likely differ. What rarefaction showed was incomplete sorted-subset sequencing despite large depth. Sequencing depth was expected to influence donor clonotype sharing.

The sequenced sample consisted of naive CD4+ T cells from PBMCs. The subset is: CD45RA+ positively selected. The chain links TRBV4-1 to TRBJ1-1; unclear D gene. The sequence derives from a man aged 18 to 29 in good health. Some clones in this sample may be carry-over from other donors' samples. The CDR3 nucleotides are TGCGCCAGCCGCCTGAACACTGAAGCTTTCTTT. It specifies CASRLNTEAFF.